Listed below are T cell receptor beta chains from one sample, sequenced in a study of radiation and T cells in renal cell carcinoma. The table came from immunoSEQ multiplex PCR; TCRdb's copy has only in-frame clones and leaves some out. The sample yields around 160,000 clones, about 88% seen once. Here the sequenced sample was blood, taken from a patient whose treatment included radiotherapy and nephrectomy. The receptors here all came from a woman aged 70-85 years with renal cell carcinoma. The CDR3 runs from the conserved cysteine through the conserved F or W. D genes are given only for firm matches. Some rows have no size entry. The others give once, few or many, or a class for an expanded clone.

D gene: .; clone size: .; V gene: TRBV5-4; J gene: TRBJ1-4; CDR3 DNA: TGTGCCAGCAGCACAGGACAGCCTAATGAAAAACTGTTTTTT; CDR3 protein: CASSTGQPNEKLFF
D gene: TRBD2; clone size: once; V gene: TRBV14; J gene: TRBJ2-1; CDR3 DNA: TGTGCCAGCAGCCCCACAGGAAAAGGGAGGGATGAGCAGTTCTTC; CDR3 protein: CASSPTGKGRDEQFF
D gene: .; clone size: .; V gene: TRBV5-1; J gene: TRBJ1-4; CDR3 DNA: TGCGCCAGCAGCTTGGAGCCAGCTTTCCACACTAATGAAAAACTGTTTTTT; CDR3 protein: CASSLEPAFHTNEKLFF
D gene: .; clone size: .; V gene: TRBV9; J gene: TRBJ2-3; CDR3 DNA: TGTGCCAGCAGCGTAGCTGCAGATACGCAGTATTTT; CDR3 protein: CASSVAADTQYF
D gene: TRBD1; clone size: .; V gene: TRBV5-4; J gene: TRBJ1-4; CDR3 DNA: TGTGCCAGCAGCAACCTGGGACAGACTTTAAATGAAAAACTGTTTTTT; CDR3 protein: CASSNLGQTLNEKLFF
D gene: TRBD1; clone size: .; V gene: TRBV5-4; J gene: TRBJ1-5; CDR3 DNA: TGTGCCAGCAGCCTCCAGGGGGCGCCTACGGGGCCCCAGCATTTT; CDR3 protein: CASSLQGAPTGPQHF
D gene: .; clone size: .; V gene: TRBV11-2; J gene: TRBJ2-3; CDR3 DNA: TGTGCCAGCAGCTCCCCTTCCCGCACAGATACGCAGTATTTT; CDR3 protein: CASSSPSRTDTQYF
D gene: TRBD2; clone size: .; V gene: TRBV5-5; J gene: TRBJ2-7; CDR3 DNA: TGTGCCAGCAGCTTGGAAGAGCGGGGGATTGCTAATGAGCAGTACTTC; CDR3 protein: CASSLEERGIANEQYF
D gene: .; clone size: .; V gene: TRBV9; J gene: TRBJ2-7; CDR3 DNA: TGTGCCAGCAGCGGATCACGGGAGTCCGGACCCTACGAGCAGTACTTC; CDR3 protein: CASSGSRESGPYEQYF
D gene: .; clone size: .; V gene: TRBV11-3; J gene: TRBJ2-7; CDR3 DNA: TGTGCCAGCAGCTACTCGTCCAGATCCTACGAGCAGTACTTC; CDR3 protein: CASSYSSRSYEQYF
D gene: .; clone size: .; V gene: TRBV27; J gene: TRBJ2-1; CDR3 DNA: TGTGCCAGCAGTTTTACAGGGCGCGACAATGAGCAGTTCTTC; CDR3 protein: CASSFTGRDNEQFF
D gene: .; clone size: once; V gene: TRBV21-1; J gene: TRBJ1-5; CDR3 DNA: TGTGCCAGCAGCAATGGGGAGCATATCTTACTTCAGCCCCAGCATTTT; CDR3 protein: CASSNGEHILLQPQHF
D gene: .; clone size: .; V gene: TRBV10-2; J gene: TRBJ1-5; CDR3 DNA: TGCGCCAGCAGTGAAATTAGGGGGGATCAGCCCCAGCATTTT; CDR3 protein: CASSEIRGDQPQHF
D gene: .; clone size: .; V gene: TRBV7-2; J gene: TRBJ1-2; CDR3 DNA: TGTGCCAGCAGCTTAAACCCAGGGGCCGCACGGTATGGCTACACCTTC; CDR3 protein: CASSLNPGAARYGYTF
D gene: .; clone size: .; V gene: TRBV19; J gene: TRBJ1-5; CDR3 DNA: TGTGCCAGTAGTATAGTTGGGTCGGACAATCAGCCCCAGCATTTT; CDR3 protein: CASSIVGSDNQPQHF
D gene: .; clone size: .; V gene: TRBV6-1; J gene: TRBJ2-3; CDR3 DNA: TGTGCCAGCAGTGAAGCGCTCAGGTCTAGCACAGATACGCAGTATTTT; CDR3 protein: CASSEALRSSTDTQYF
D gene: .; clone size: once; V gene: TRBV11-1; J gene: TRBJ2-7; CDR3 DNA: TGTGCCAGCAGCTTAGCAGAAGCTACCTACGAGCAGTACTTC; CDR3 protein: CASSLAEATYEQYF
D gene: TRBD2; clone size: .; V gene: TRBV5-1; J gene: TRBJ2-7; CDR3 DNA: TGCGCCAGCAGCTTGGTACTAGCGGGGGTCTACGAGCAGTACTTC; CDR3 protein: CASSLVLAGVYEQYF
D gene: TRBD2; clone size: .; V gene: TRBV15; J gene: TRBJ2-7; CDR3 DNA: TGTGCCACCAGCAGATCTCGCCCGGGGGGCTCCTACGAGCAGTACTTC; CDR3 protein: CATSRSRPGGSYEQYF
D gene: .; clone size: .; V gene: TRBV28; J gene: TRBJ1-2; CDR3 DNA: TGTGCCAGCAGTCGTGGGGCTCCTGGGGGCTATGGCTACACCTTC; CDR3 protein: CASSRGAPGGYGYTF
D gene: .; clone size: once; V gene: TRBV5-4; J gene: TRBJ2-4; CDR3 DNA: TGTGCCAGCAGCTTGGGTGGGGGCTCAGCCAAAAACATTCAGTACTTC; CDR3 protein: CASSLGGGSAKNIQYF
D gene: .; clone size: .; V gene: TRBV7-9; J gene: TRBJ2-7; CDR3 DNA: TGTGCCAGCAGCTTAGGAGGGATCGAGCAGTACTTC; CDR3 protein: CASSLGGIEQYF
D gene: .; clone size: .; V gene: TRBV6-5; J gene: TRBJ1-1; CDR3 DNA: TGTGCCAGCAGTTACCGGGGGGGGTCGAACACTGAAGCTTTCTTT; CDR3 protein: CASSYRGGSNTEAFF
D gene: .; clone size: .; V gene: TRBV11-2; J gene: TRBJ2-7; CDR3 DNA: TGTGCCAGCAGGATGATTACAGGGAGCTCCTACGAGCAGTACTTC; CDR3 protein: CASRMITGSSYEQYF
D gene: TRBD1; clone size: .; V gene: TRBV30; J gene: TRBJ2-3; CDR3 DNA: TGTGCCTCACCGGGACAGGGGGCCACAGATACGCAGTATTTT; CDR3 protein: CASPGQGATDTQYF
D gene: TRBD1; clone size: .; V gene: TRBV28; J gene: TRBJ2-1; CDR3 DNA: TGTGCCAGCAGTCTGACAGGGCGGGCCTACAATGAGCAGTTCTTC; CDR3 protein: CASSLTGRAYNEQFF
D gene: .; clone size: .; V gene: TRBV7-3; J gene: TRBJ1-1; CDR3 DNA: TGTGCCAGCAGCTTAAGCGACGAGAACACTGAAGCTTTCTTT; CDR3 protein: CASSLSDENTEAFF
D gene: .; clone size: .; V gene: TRBV7-9; J gene: TRBJ1-2; CDR3 DNA: TGTGCCAGCAGCTTAATCTGGGAAGACTATGGCTACACCTTC; CDR3 protein: CASSLIWEDYGYTF
D gene: .; clone size: few; V gene: TRBV7-2; J gene: TRBJ1-1; CDR3 DNA: TGTGCCAGCAGACGCAGTGGGGGGTTTGAAGCTTTCTTT; CDR3 protein: CASRRSGGFEAFF
D gene: .; clone size: once; V gene: TRBV7-9; J gene: TRBJ1-5; CDR3 DNA: TGTGCCAGCAGCCTTACAGGGAATGGGCTCCATAGCAATCAGCCCCAGCATTTT; CDR3 protein: CASSLTGNGLHSNQPQHF
D gene: .; clone size: .; V gene: TRBV6-1; J gene: TRBJ1-5; CDR3 DNA: TGTGCCAGATACGACGGGAGCAATCAGCCCCAGCATTTT; CDR3 protein: CARYDGSNQPQHF
D gene: .; clone size: .; V gene: TRBV18; J gene: TRBJ2-1; CDR3 DNA: TGTGCCAGCTCACCACTAACAGGGAGACGGAATGAGCAGTTCTTC; CDR3 protein: CASSPLTGRRNEQFF
D gene: TRBD1; clone size: .; V gene: TRBV6-1; J gene: TRBJ1-2; CDR3 DNA: TGTGCCAGCAGTCAAGACGCTCAGACAGGGAACTATGGCTACACCTTC; CDR3 protein: CASSQDAQTGNYGYTF
D gene: .; clone size: .; V gene: TRBV9; J gene: TRBJ1-1; CDR3 DNA: TGTGCCAGCAGCGTACAGAACATTATGAACACTGAAGCTTTCTTT; CDR3 protein: CASSVQNIMNTEAFF
D gene: TRBD1; clone size: .; V gene: TRBV25-1; J gene: TRBJ1-3; CDR3 DNA: TGTGCCAGCGGATCGACAGGGGGAGGAAACACCATATATTTT; CDR3 protein: CASGSTGGGNTIYF
D gene: .; clone size: once; V gene: TRBV9; J gene: TRBJ2-3; CDR3 DNA: TGTGCCAGCAGCCCTCGAGCCTCTATCACAGATACGCAGTATTTT; CDR3 protein: CASSPRASITDTQYF
D gene: .; clone size: .; V gene: TRBV5-1; J gene: TRBJ1-5; CDR3 DNA: TGCGCCAGCAGCGTCCAGGGGAATCAGCCCCAGCATTTT; CDR3 protein: CASSVQGNQPQHF
D gene: .; clone size: .; V gene: TRBV9; J gene: TRBJ2-7; CDR3 DNA: TGTGCCAGCAGCGTAGCCAGTGGGGGGGCCGGAGAGCAGTACTTC; CDR3 protein: CASSVASGGAGEQYF
D gene: .; clone size: .; V gene: TRBV19; J gene: TRBJ1-1; CDR3 DNA: TGTGCCAGTATAGACCTACCCAACACTGAAGCTTTCTTT; CDR3 protein: CASIDLPNTEAFF
D gene: .; clone size: .; V gene: TRBV7-3; J gene: TRBJ2-3; CDR3 DNA: TGTGCCAGCAGCCCCGCCTCTTCAGATACGCAGTATTTT; CDR3 protein: CASSPASSDTQYF
D gene: .; clone size: .; V gene: TRBV19; J gene: TRBJ2-7; CDR3 DNA: TGTGCCAGTAGTATAAGGAGAGGACAGATCTACGAGCAGTACTTC; CDR3 protein: CASSIRRGQIYEQYF
D gene: TRBD2; clone size: .; V gene: TRBV7-3; J gene: TRBJ2-2; CDR3 DNA: TGTGCCAGCAGCCAAGGGACTAGCGGGAGCAACACCGGGGAGCTGTTTTTT; CDR3 protein: CASSQGTSGSNTGELFF